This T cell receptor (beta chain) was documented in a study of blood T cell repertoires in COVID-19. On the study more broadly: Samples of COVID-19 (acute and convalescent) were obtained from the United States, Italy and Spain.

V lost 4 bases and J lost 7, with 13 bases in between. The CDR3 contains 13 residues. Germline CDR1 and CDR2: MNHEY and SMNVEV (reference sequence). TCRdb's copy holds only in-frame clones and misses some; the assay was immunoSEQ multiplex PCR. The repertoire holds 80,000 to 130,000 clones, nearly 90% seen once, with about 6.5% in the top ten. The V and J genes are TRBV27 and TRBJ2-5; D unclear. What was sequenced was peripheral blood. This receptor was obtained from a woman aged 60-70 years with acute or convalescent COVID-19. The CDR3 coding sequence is TGTGCCAGCAGTTCGGGTCCCCTAGGGACCCAGTACTTC. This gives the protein CASSSGPLGTQYF.